This entry features one T cell receptor (beta chain) sequence. This record comes from a study of cytomegalovirus exposure and HLA in healthy donors. The assay was immunoSEQ multiplex PCR, and TCRdb's table has in-frame clones only and misses some. This sample yields 200,000 to 300,000 clones, of which 80% to 90% are seen a single time; about 3% belongs to the top ten. Germline CDR1 SGHNT, CDR2 YYREEE (reference sequence). The CDR3 has 13 residues. V shed 7 bases and J shed 6 bases, with 13 bases lying between them. The source is a man aged 18 to 29 in good health and CMV-seronegative. V usage is TRBV5-4 and J usage is TRBJ2-2; possibly TRBD1 for D (5 bases). Material: PBMCs. The CDR3 nucleotides read TGTGCCAGCGGTCTTAGGGGTGCCGGGGAGCTGTTTTTT. It specifies CASGLRGAGELFF.